Presented here are 5 T cell receptor beta chains from one specimen sequenced in a study of early T cells in non-severe SARS-CoV-2 infection. MiXCR, run by TCRdb on the 5' RACE reads, gives a single entry per CDR3 protein. The table has approximately 28,000 distinct CDR3 sequences, roughly 5% seen once. Sequenced input: whole blood. These receptor sequences come from an adult who was a healthcare worker with PCR-confirmed SARS-CoV-2 infection or an uninfected control (not recorded which).

This clonotype has at least ten counts. The CDR3 nucleotides read TGTGCCAGCAGTTCTAGCGGCTCCTACAATGAGCAGTTCTTC. It encodes CASSSSGSYNEQFF. The V gene is TRBV7-6, the J gene TRBJ2-1; 7 nucleotides match TRBD2. Losses at the gene ends were 6 bases for V and 0 bases for J; bases not matched to a gene: 2. Germline CDR1 SGHVS, CDR2 FNYEAQ. The CDR3 spans 14 residues. Together with reference TRBV7-6 and TRBJ2-1, the CDR3 gives the full variable domain: GAGVSQSPRYKVTKRGQDVALRCDPISGHVSLYWYRQALGQGPEFLTYFNYEAQQDKSGLPNDRFSAERPEGSISTLTIQRTEQRDSAMYRCASSSSGSYNEQFFGPGTRLTVL.

This clonotype was counted ten times or more. The rearrangement joins TRBV6-5 to TRBJ2-3; the D gene could be TRBD1 or TRBD2 (5 bases each). The CDR3 covers 14 residues. V lost 5 bases and J lost 4, with 13 bases in between. Germline-derived CDR1 and CDR2 are MNHEY and SVGAGI. The CDR3 spells CASSKGTPPDTQYF. The CDR3 DNA sequence: TGTGCCAGCAGTAAAGGGACCCCCCCAGATACGCAGTATTTT.

This clonotype was observed a few times. The chain uses TRBV11-3 and TRBJ1-2; TRBD1 matches 7 bases. Looked up from germline, CDR1 is SGHNT and CDR2 is YENEEA. The length of the CDR3 is 15 residues. V was clipped by 5 bases and J by 3 bases; unmatched bases: 9. Here the CDR3 DNA reads TGTGCCAGCAGCGGACGACAGGGTTCCTACTATGGCTACACCTTC. Amino acid sequence: CASSGRQGSYYGYTF.

Many counts were recorded for this clonotype. V gene TRBV11-2 combines with J gene TRBJ1-4; D ambiguous. Trimming took 2 bases from V and 8 from J, leaving 15 bases between them. CDR3 length: 15 residues. Germline V gene lookup returns CDR1 SGHAT and CDR2 FQNNGV. The CDR3 coding sequence is TGTGCCAGCAGCTTAAATAGTGGAGTTGAGGAAAAACTGTTTTTT. This encodes CASSLNSGVEEKLFF.

This clonotype was detected many times. The chain employs TRBV5-1 and TRBJ2-1; D remains ambiguous. Germline-derived CDR1 and CDR2 are SGHRS and YFSETQ. This CDR3 has 14 residues. V was trimmed by 3 bases and J by 9 bases, leaving 16 bases between them. The CDR3 loop reads CASSSDGAVGEQFF. The CDR3, as DNA: TGCGCCAGCAGCTCGGACGGAGCTGTCGGTGAGCAGTTCTTC.